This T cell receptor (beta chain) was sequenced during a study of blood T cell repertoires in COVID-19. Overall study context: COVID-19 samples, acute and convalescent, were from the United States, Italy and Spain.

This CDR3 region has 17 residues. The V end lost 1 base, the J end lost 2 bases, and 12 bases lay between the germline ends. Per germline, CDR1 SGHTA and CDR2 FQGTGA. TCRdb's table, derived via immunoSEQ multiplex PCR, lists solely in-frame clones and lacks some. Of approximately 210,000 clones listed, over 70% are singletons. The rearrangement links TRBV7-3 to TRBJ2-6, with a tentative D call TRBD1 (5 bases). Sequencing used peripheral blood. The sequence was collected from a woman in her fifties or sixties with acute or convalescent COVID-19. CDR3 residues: CASSLIGGATGANVLTF. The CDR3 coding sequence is TGTGCCAGCAGCTTAATTGGTGGGGCCACTGGGGCCAACGTCCTGACTTTC.